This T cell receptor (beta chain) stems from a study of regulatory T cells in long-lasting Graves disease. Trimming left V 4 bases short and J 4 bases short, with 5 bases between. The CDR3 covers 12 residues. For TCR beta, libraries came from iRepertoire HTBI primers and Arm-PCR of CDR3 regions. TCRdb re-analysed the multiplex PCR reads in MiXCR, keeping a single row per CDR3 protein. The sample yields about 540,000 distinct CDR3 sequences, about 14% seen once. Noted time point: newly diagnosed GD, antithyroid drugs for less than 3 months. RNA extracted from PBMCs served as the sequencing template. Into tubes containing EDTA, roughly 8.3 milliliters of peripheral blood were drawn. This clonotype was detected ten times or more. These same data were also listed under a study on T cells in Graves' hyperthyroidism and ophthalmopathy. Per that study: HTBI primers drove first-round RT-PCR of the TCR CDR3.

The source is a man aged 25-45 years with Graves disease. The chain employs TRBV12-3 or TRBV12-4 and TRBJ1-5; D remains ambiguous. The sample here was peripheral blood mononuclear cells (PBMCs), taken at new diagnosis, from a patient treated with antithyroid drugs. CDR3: CASSWSNQPQHF. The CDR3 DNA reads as TGTGCCAGCAGTTGGTCAAATCAGCCCCAGCATTTT.